The rows below give T cell receptor beta chains drawn from one sample of a study of T cell repertoires in cytomegalovirus infection. No antigen is known for these receptors. TCRdb re-called the reads with MiXCR, one entry per CDR3 protein. The sample has about 310,000 distinct CDR3 sequences; approximately 25% are singletons. This sample comprised cultured PBMCs, obtained from culture after CMV antigen stimulation. These receptors all come from a human donor in good health (CMV status not recorded). Some clones in this sample may be carry-over from other donors' samples. Both conserved end residues are part of each CDR3. The D gene is left open where the match is weak. Not every row has a clone size; where given, it reads once, few, many or a size class.

TRBV9	TRBD2	few	TRBJ2-1	CASSPSTSGSVNEQFF	TGTGCCAGCAGCCCCTCGACTAGCGGGAGTGTCAATGAGCAGTTCTTC
TRBV19	NA	NA	TRBJ2-3	CASSIRKVGDTQYF	TGTGCCAGTAGTATTCGGAAGGTCGGAGATACGCAGTATTTT
TRBV27	TRBD1	NA	TRBJ1-3	CASSPLSGGNGNTIYF	TGTGCCAGCAGTCCGCTCTCAGGGGGAAATGGAAACACCATATATTTT
TRBV12-3/TRBV12-4	NA	NA	TRBJ2-1	CASSPLPIDRQGDEQFF	TGTGCCAGCAGCCCCTTGCCCATTGACAGGCAAGGGGATGAGCAGTTCTTC
TRBV20-1	NA	few	TRBJ2-1	CSAIGYRSSGRNEQFF	TGCAGTGCTATCGGATATAGGAGTTCCGGACGCAATGAGCAGTTCTTC
TRBV7-3	NA	NA	TRBJ2-3	CASSFGESRGSDTQYF	TGTGCCAGCAGCTTTGGGGAGTCGAGAGGATCGGATACGCAGTATTTT
TRBV7-5	NA	many	TRBJ2-5	CISVPPKGRPTPQETQYF	NA
TRBV2	TRBD2	few	TRBJ2-1	CASSESGRAWNEQFF	TGTGCCAGCAGTGAGAGCGGGAGAGCGTGGAATGAGCAGTTCTTC
TRBV15	TRBD1	few	TRBJ1-2	CATSRDWTGDGYTF	TGTGCCACCAGCAGAGATTGGACAGGTGATGGCTACACCTTC
TRBV24-1	TRBD2	NA	TRBJ2-7	CATSGTSGREQYF	TGTGCCACCAGTGGGACTAGCGGGAGAGAACAGTACTTC
TRBV7-2	NA	many	TRBJ2-7	CASSSFGSSYEQYF	TGTGCCAGCAGCTCATTTGGTAGTTCCTACGAGCAGTACTTC
TRBV12-3/TRBV12-4	TRBD2	NA	TRBJ2-5	CASSVGGRQETQYF	TGTGCCAGCAGTGTGGGGGGGAGGCAAGAGACCCAGTACTTC
TRBV7-9	TRBD1	few	TRBJ1-1	CASSIRQGGDTEAFF	TGTGCCAGCAGCATCCGACAGGGTGGCGACACTGAAGCTTTCTTT
TRBV9	TRBD2	NA	TRBJ2-5	CASSRSLAGGPQETQYF	TGTGCCAGCAGCAGATCACTAGCGGGAGGGCCCCAAGAGACCCAGTACTTC
TRBV12-3/TRBV12-4	NA	many	TRBJ2-5	CASRSGEIGTQYF	TGTGCCAGCAGGTCGGGCGAAATTGGGACCCAGTACTTC
TRBV6-8	NA	NA	TRBJ1-5	CASKRQPGQPQHF	TGTGCCAGCAAACGACAACCGGGTCAGCCCCAGCATTTT
TRBV6-2/TRBV6-3	NA	NA	TRBJ2-1	CASSSGIEQFF	TGTGCCAGCAGTTCGGGAATTGAGCAGTTCTTC
TRBV7-9	NA	many	TRBJ1-3	CASSFVAGLGNTIYF	TGTGCCAGCAGCTTTGTGGCGGGACTCGGAAACACCATATATTTT
TRBV29-1	TRBD2	few	TRBJ2-7	CSASGLAASEQYF	TGCAGCGCATCGGGACTAGCGGCGTCCGAGCAGTACTTC
TRBV6-6	TRBD2	NA	TRBJ2-5	CASTPQGGDQETQYF	TGTGCCAGCACCCCCCAGGGAGGGGACCAAGAGACCCAGTACTTC
TRBV11-2	NA	few	TRBJ1-3	CASSLEPGRGNTIYF	TGTGCCAGCAGCTTAGAGCCGGGGAGGGGAAACACCATATATTTT
TRBV28	NA	NA	TRBJ2-1	CASIRGTDSEQFF	TGTGCCAGCATTCGCGGGACGGACAGTGAGCAGTTCTTC
TRBV2	TRBD1	NA	TRBJ2-7	CASSRTGVVDEQYF	TGTGCCAGCTCCCGGACAGGGGTTGTCGACGAGCAGTACTTC
TRBV7-2	TRBD1	NA	TRBJ1-5	CASSPTGTAGYSNQPQRF	TGTGCCAGCAGCCCAACCGGGACAGCGGGGTATAGCAATCAGCCCCAGCGTTTT
TRBV4-1	NA	NA	TRBJ1-2	CASSQARGGIANGYTF	TGCGCCAGCAGCCAAGCTCGAGGAGGTATAGCCAATGGCTACACCTTC
TRBV19	TRBD1	NA	TRBJ1-1	CASRSNRGLIAEAFF	TGTGCCAGTAGATCTAACAGGGGTCTGATTGCTGAAGCTTTCTTT
TRBV7-2	TRBD2	many	TRBJ2-5	CASSSIAGHTETQYF	TGTGCCAGCAGTTCCATAGCGGGCCATACTGAGACCCAGTACTTC
TRBV19	TRBD1	NA	TRBJ2-2	CASSGQGADGELFF	TGTGCCAGTAGTGGACAGGGGGCCGACGGGGAGCTGTTTTTT
TRBV7-9	TRBD1	NA	TRBJ2-1	CATTGDTDEEFF	TGTGCCACTACAGGGGATACGGATGAGGAGTTCTTC